The T cell receptor (beta chain) under discussion was sequenced for a study of T cell repertoires in cytomegalovirus infection. Study-level background: CMV epitopes in the study were HLA-C-restricted (recently identified) and HLA-B-restricted (well studied). Public TCR beta signatures provided an indication of both CMV infection and a matching HLA type. Findings of the study overall: The study identified carriers of CMV plus the relevant HLA from cumulative public TCR beta family frequency. CMV-specific HLA-C-restricted TCR beta clonotypes dominated the ex vivo response.

Details on this clonotype: Its antigen is still unknown.

In TCRdb, the reads were re-called with MiXCR into one record per CDR3 protein. The data show about a million distinct CDR3 sequences, roughly a third seen once. This CDR3 region has 14 residues. Trimming took off 4 bases at V and 5 bases at J, with 14 bases between the two ends. CDR1 is SNHLY and CDR2 is FYNNEI in the germline V gene. The chain joins TRBV2 to TRBJ1-1; D remains ambiguous. The clonotype originates from a human donor in good health (CMV status not recorded). Some clones in this sample may be carry-over from other donors' samples. The sample consisted of cultured CD8+ T cells from PBMCs, taken from culture after CMV antigen stimulation. For the CDR3, the DNA is TGTGCCAGCAGTGGGGCCCCGTCTAAGACTGAAGCTTTCTTT. Its protein is CASSGAPSKTEAFF.